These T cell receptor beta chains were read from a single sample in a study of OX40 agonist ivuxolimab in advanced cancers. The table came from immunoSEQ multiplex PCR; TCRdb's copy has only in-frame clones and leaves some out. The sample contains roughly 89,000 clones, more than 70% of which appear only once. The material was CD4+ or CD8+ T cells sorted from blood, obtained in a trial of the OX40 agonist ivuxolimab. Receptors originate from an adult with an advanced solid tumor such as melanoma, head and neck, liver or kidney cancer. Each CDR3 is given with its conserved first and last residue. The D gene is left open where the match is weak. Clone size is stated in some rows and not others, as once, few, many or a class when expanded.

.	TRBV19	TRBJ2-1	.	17	CASSTPASSFLDNEQFF	TGTGCCAGTAGTACCCCGGCTAGCTCATTCCTTGACAATGAGCAGTTCTTC
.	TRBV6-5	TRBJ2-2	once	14	CASSYNRDTGELFF	TGTGCCAGCAGTTACAATAGAGACACCGGGGAGCTGTTTTTT
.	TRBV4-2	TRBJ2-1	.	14	CASSQGQQGYEQFF	TGTGCCAGCAGCCAGGGACAACAGGGCTATGAGCAGTTCTTC
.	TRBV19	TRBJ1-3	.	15	CASSRRASGANTIYF	TGTGCCAGTAGTCGCCGGGCCTCAGGTGCAAACACCATATATTTT
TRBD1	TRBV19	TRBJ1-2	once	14	CASNPTGVYYGYTF	TGTGCCAGTAACCCAACAGGGGTGTACTATGGCTACACCTTC
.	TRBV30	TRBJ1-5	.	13	CAWSVGSNQPQHF	TGTGCCTGGAGTGTAGGTAGCAATCAGCCCCAGCATTTT
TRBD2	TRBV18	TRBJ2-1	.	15	CASSPPSGGGSEQFF	TGTGCCAGCTCACCCCCTAGCGGGGGGGGTAGTGAGCAGTTCTTC
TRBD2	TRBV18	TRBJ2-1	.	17	CASSPPNSGGAPSEQFF	TGTGCCAGCTCACCACCAAACTCGGGGGGGGCCCCTAGTGAGCAGTTCTTC
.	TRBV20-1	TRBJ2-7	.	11	CSAQRSYEQYF	TGCAGTGCCCAACGTAGCTACGAGCAGTACTTC
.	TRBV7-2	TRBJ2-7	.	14	CASSLDQLTSEQYF	TGTGCCAGCAGCTTAGATCAATTAACGTCCGAGCAGTACTTC
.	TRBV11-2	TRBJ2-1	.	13	CASRRGPTNEQFF	TGTGCCAGCAGGCGGGGCCCTACCAATGAGCAGTTCTTC
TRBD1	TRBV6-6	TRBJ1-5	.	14	CASSEGTGYQPQHF	TGTGCCAGCAGCGAGGGGACAGGGTATCAGCCCCAGCATTTT
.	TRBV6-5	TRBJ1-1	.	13	CASSSLGGTEAFF	TGTGCCAGCAGTTCCCTCGGGGGGACTGAAGCTTTCTTT
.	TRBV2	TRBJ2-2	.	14	CASTMTGNTGELFF	TGTGCCAGCACCATGACAGGGAACACCGGGGAGCTGTTTTTT
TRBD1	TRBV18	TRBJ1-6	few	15	CASSLGQLEHSPLHF	TGTGCCAGCTCCTTGGGACAGCTAGAGCATTCACCCCTCCACTTT
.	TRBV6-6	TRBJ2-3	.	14	CASSRTQSTDTQYF	TGTGCCAGCAGCAGGACCCAAAGCACAGATACGCAGTATTTT
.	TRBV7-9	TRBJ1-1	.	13	CASSWGGAPEAFF	TGTGCCAGCAGCTGGGGGGGGGCCCCGGAAGCTTTCTTT
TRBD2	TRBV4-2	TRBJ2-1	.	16	CASSQSTSESYNEQFF	TGTGCCAGCAGCCAGTCGACTAGCGAGTCCTACAATGAGCAGTTCTTC
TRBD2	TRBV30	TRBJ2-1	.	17	CAWGPGLVRGATNEQFF	TGTGCCTGGGGTCCGGGACTAGTGAGGGGGGCTACAAATGAGCAGTTCTTC
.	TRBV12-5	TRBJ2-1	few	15	CASGLAGAPGDEQFF	TGTGCTAGTGGTTTGGCCGGGGCCCCGGGTGATGAGCAGTTCTTC
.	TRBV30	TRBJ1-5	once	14	CAWSPRQPYQPQHF	TGTGCCTGGAGTCCCCGACAGCCCTATCAGCCCCAGCATTTT
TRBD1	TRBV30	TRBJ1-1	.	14	CAWNPGTGKVEAFF	TGTGCCTGGAACCCCGGGACAGGGAAAGTGGAAGCTTTCTTT
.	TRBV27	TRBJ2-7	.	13	CASSLRAAYEQYF	TGTGCCAGCAGTTTAAGGGCGGCCTACGAGCAGTACTTC
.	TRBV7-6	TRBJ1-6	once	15	CASSWGPTSDSPLHF	TGTGCCAGCAGCTGGGGACCGACGTCCGATTCACCCCTCCACTTT